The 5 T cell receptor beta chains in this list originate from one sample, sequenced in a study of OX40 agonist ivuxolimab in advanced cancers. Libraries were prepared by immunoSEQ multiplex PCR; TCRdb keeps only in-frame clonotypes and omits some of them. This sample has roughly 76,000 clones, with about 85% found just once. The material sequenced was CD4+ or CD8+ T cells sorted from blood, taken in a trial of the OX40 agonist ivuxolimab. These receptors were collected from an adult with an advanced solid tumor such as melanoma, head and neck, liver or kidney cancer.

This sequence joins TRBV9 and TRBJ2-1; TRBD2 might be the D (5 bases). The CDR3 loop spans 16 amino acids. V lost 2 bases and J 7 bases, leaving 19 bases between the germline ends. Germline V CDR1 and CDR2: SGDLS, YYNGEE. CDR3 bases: TGTGCCAGCAGCGTCAGTTTAGAGGGAGCGCAGAATGAGCAGTTCTTC. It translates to CASSVSLEGAQNEQFF.

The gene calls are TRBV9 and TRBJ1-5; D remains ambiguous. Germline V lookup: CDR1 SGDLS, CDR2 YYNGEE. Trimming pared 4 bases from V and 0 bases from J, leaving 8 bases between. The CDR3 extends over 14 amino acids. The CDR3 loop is CASSNSNSNQPQHF. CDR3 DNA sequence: TGTGCCAGCAGCAATTCGAATAGCAATCAGCCCCAGCATTTT.

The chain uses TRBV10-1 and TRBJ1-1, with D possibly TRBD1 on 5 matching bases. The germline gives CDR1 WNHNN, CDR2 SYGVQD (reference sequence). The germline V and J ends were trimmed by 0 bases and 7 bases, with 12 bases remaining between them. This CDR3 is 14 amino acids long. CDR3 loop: CASSESVRGNEAFF. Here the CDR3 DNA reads TGCGCCAGCAGTGAGTCGGTGCGGGGGAATGAAGCTTTCTTT.

This CDR3 is CASSTAGADTQYF. The CDR3 nucleotides read TGTGCCAGTAGTACGGCCGGGGCAGATACGCAGTATTTT. The genes are TRBV19 and TRBJ2-3; D perhaps matches TRBD2 (5 bases). Germline CDR1 is LNHDA and CDR2 is SQIVND (reference sequence). The CDR3 is 13 amino acids. V dropped 4 bases and J dropped 4 bases, with 9 bases sitting between them.

The DNA of the CDR3 is TGTGCCAGCAGCTTAGGGGCAGATAACACTGAAGCTTTCTTT. Its protein is CASSLGADNTEAFF. The chain carries TRBV7-6 and TRBJ1-1; D gene uncertain. Germline CDR1 and CDR2: SGHVS and FNYEAQ. Trimming took off 1 base at V and 2 bases at J, with 8 bases between the two ends. CDR3 length: 14 residues.